This T cell receptor beta chain was retrieved from a study of T-cell reconstitution after alpha-beta-depleted transplantation in children. General observations from the study: Fresh T-cell production supplied most of the T-cell counts and diversity seen one year after transplant.

Preparation of the TCRbeta library used unique molecular identifiers. TCRdb itself ran the PCR reads through MiXCR, one entry per CDR3 protein. The sample has about 290,000 distinct CDR3 sequences, approximately 7.3% seen once; the top ten hold 8.5% to 9.5%. There are many counts of this clonotype. Its antigen is as yet unknown. The CDR3 runs 14 residues. The ends were cut back, 5 bases at V and 7 bases at J, with 17 bases in the middle. The genes are TRBV12-3 or TRBV12-4 and TRBJ1-1; D possibly corresponds to TRBD1 (6 bases). The specimen was peripheral blood, collected 360 days after TCRalphabeta/CD19-depleted stem cell transplant. The TCR comes from a female patient aged 2-15 years who had a stem cell transplant for Fanconi anemia, so the T cells may come from the graft donor. CDR3 coding DNA: TGTGCCAGCAGTGAACTAGGACAGTACAGTGAAGCTTTCTTT. Residues: CASSELGQYSEAFF.